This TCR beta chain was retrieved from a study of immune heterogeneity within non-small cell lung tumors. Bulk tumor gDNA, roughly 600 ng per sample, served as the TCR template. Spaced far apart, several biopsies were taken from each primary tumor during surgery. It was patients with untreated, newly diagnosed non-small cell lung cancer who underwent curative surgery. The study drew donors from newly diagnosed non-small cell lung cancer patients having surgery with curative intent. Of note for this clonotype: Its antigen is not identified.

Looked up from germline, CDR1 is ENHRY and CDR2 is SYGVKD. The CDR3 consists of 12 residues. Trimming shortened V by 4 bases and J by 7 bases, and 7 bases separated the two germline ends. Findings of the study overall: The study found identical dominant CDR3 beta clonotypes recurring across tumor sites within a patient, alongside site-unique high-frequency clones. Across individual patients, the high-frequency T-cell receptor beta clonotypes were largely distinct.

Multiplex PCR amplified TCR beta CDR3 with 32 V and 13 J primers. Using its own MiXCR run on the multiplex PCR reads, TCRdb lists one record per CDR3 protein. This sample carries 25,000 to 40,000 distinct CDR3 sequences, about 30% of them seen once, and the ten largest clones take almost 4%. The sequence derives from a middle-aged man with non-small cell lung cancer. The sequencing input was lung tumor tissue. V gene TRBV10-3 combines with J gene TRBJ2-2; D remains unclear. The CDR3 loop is CAISVEGGELFF. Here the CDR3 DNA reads TGTGCCATCAGTGTGGAAGGCGGGGAGCTGTTTTTT.